One sample yielded the 21 T cell receptor beta chains listed below, sequenced in a study of radiation and T cells in renal cell carcinoma. Stated time point: blood 2 weeks post-SBRT. As for treatment: 15 Gy SBRT to primary tumor, nephrectomy 4 weeks later. Some clones are missing from TCRdb's copy, which holds only in-frame ones; the method was immunoSEQ multiplex PCR. The profile shows more than 150,000 clones, roughly 89% of them singletons. The sample in question was blood, obtained from a patient whose treatment included radiotherapy and nephrectomy. Every receptor here comes from a woman in her fifties or sixties with renal cell carcinoma.

This clone was recorded only once. This chain connects TRBV19 to TRBJ1-1; 7 bases agree with TRBD1. J gave up 5 bases and V 6 bases, and 9 bases lay outside the gene matches. The CDR3 extends over 14 amino acids. Germline assignment: CDR1 LNHDA and CDR2 SQIVND (reference sequence). CDR3 nucleotide sequence: TGTGCCAGTAGGACCGACAGGGAGGAAACTGAAGCTTTCTTT. Protein: CASRTDREETEAFF.

This chain links TRBV19 with TRBJ2-5; 7 nucleotides agree with TRBD1. CDR1 and CDR2 from the germline V gene are LNHDA and SQIVND (reference sequence). Trimming cost V 6 bases and J 5 bases; bases outside gene matches: 9. The CDR3 spans 14 residues. The CDR3 spells CASRGQAGDETQYF. The CDR3 DNA reads as TGTGCCAGTAGAGGACAGGCTGGGGATGAGACCCAGTACTTC.

The chain uses TRBV5-1 and TRBJ2-5, with 13 bases fitting TRBD2. This CDR3 region has 17 residues. The V gene end was trimmed by 4 bases and the J gene end by 2 bases; junction bases not matched to a gene: 8. Germline CDR1 SGHRS, CDR2 YFSETQ. The CDR3 region is CASSPGTSGAGQETQYF. The CDR3 DNA reads as TGCGCCAGCAGCCCCGGGACTAGCGGGGCCGGACAAGAGACCCAGTACTTC.

This sequence joins TRBV7-9 and TRBJ2-1, with 8 bases matching TRBD2. The germline CDR1 and CDR2 sequences are SEHNR and FQNEAQ (reference sequence). J lost 0 bases, V lost 5 bases, and 6 bases had no gene match. The CDR3 totals 16 residues. The CDR3 DNA follows: TGTGCCAGCAGCAAGAGCGGGGGTCGCTCCTACAATGAGCAGTTCTTC. Translation gives CASSKSGGRSYNEQFF. The variable domain in full, completed from reference TRBV7-9 and TRBJ2-1, reads DTGVSQNPRHKITKRGQNVTFRCDPISEHNRLYWYRQTLGQGPEFLTYFQNEAQLEKSRLLSDRFSAERPKGSFSTLEIQRTEQGDSAMYLCASSKSGGRSYNEQFFGPGTRLTVL.

CDR3 sequence reads: CASSLAGIYNEQFF. CDR3 in DNA: TGCGCCAGCAGCCTAGCGGGGATTTACAATGAGCAGTTCTTC. The J gene is TRBJ2-1, the V gene TRBV5-1; 9 nucleotides match TRBD2. CDR3 length: 14 amino acids. Germline lookup yields CDR1 SGHRS and CDR2 YFSETQ. J lost 4 bases, V lost 4 bases, and 3 bases had no gene match.

This clone was seen only a few times. The rearrangement uses TRBV29-1 and TRBJ2-2; 8 bases align to TRBD1. The length of the CDR3 is 14 residues. In germline, CDR1 is SQVTM, CDR2 ANQGSEA. Trimming took 3 bases from V and 5 from J; bases not matched to a gene: 5. CDR3 sequence (DNA): TGCAGCGTTGAGAACAGGGGGTATACCGGGGAGCTGTTTTTT. Translating it yields CSVENRGYTGELFF.

The rearrangement links TRBV5-5 to TRBJ2-5; D possibly corresponds to TRBD1 (5 bases). Trimming left V 2 bases short and J 2 bases short, with 10 bases between. The germline CDR1 and CDR2 sequences are SGHKS and YYEKEE (reference sequence). The CDR3 extends over 14 amino acids. CDR3 in amino acids: CASSFQGRQETQYF. The CDR3 nucleotides read TGTGCCAGCAGCTTTCAGGGTAGGCAAGAGACCCAGTACTTC. The complete variable domain, with remaining parts taken from reference TRBV5-5 and TRBJ2-5, reads DAGVTQSPTHLIKTRGQQVTLRCSPISGHKSVSWYQQVLGQGPQFIFQYYEKEERGRGNFPDRFSARQFPNYSSELNVNALLLGDSALYLCASSFQGRQETQYFGPGTRLLVL.

Details on this clone: An end of the junction does not agree with germline; a read error may underlie this. CDR3 in DNA: TGTGCTAGCAGCTTAGGGGTGGGCAGGGGTTCCGGTGAGACCCAGTACTTC. Translating it yields CASSLGVGRGSGETQYF. V and J are TRBV7-7 and TRBJ2-5; a possible D gene is TRBD1 (6 bases). The CDR3 has 17 residues. Germline V gene lookup returns CDR1 SSHAT and CDR2 FNYEAQ (reference sequence).

The J gene is TRBJ2-2, the V gene TRBV18, with 10 bases matching TRBD1. With V trimmed by 3 bases and J by 4 bases, 2 bases remained unmatched. Germline values: CDR1 KGHSH, CDR2 LQKENI. The CDR3 is 15 residues long. CDR3 sequence (DNA): TGTGCCAGCTCACCGGGACAGGGGACCACCGGGGAGCTGTTTTTT. Translating gives CASSPGQGTTGELFF.

The chain joins TRBV6-5 to TRBJ1-2, with D unresolved. V gave up 2 bases and J gave up 6 bases, with 10 bases separating them. Germline V lookup: CDR1 MNHEY, CDR2 SVGAGI. The CDR3 sequence is 13 residues long. CDR3 in DNA: TGTGCCAGCAGTTACGAATTTGGGAATGGCTACACCTTC. This encodes CASSYEFGNGYTF.

This clone is a singleton in its sample. This chain joins TRBV19 and TRBJ2-3; the D gene could be TRBD1 or TRBD2 (5 bases each). Germline values: CDR1 LNHDA, CDR2 SQIVND (reference sequence). This CDR3 region has 14 residues. Trimming removed 3 bases at V and 0 bases at J, with 7 bases between. This CDR3 is CASSIGASTDTQYF. The CDR3, as DNA: TGTGCCAGTAGTATCGGGGCTAGCACAGATACGCAGTATTTT.

V and J are TRBV7-3 and TRBJ2-1; D is possibly TRBD1 (6 bases). Looked up from germline, CDR1 is SGHTA and CDR2 is FQGTGA. Trimming took 1 base from V and 4 from J, leaving 11 bases between them. The CDR3 is 15 amino acids. The CDR3 sequence: CASSLSQGLYNEQFF. As DNA, the CDR3 is TGTGCCAGCAGCTTAAGCCAGGGGTTATACAATGAGCAGTTCTTC.

V is TRBV7-2 and J is TRBJ2-7; 8 bases fit TRBD2. J lost 2 bases, V lost 4 bases, and 4 bases had no gene match. The germline V gene has CDR1 SGHTA and CDR2 FQGNSA. The CDR3 loop spans 14 amino acids. The CDR3 reads CASSSGLGTYEQYF. As DNA, the CDR3 is TGTGCCAGCAGCTCGGGACTAGGGACCTACGAGCAGTACTTC.

V gene TRBV20-1 combines with J gene TRBJ1-2; TRBD1 is a possible D gene (6 bases). The ends were cut back, 6 bases at V and 6 bases at J, with 11 bases in the middle. The CDR3 consists of 11 residues. From germline, CDR1 is DFQATT and CDR2 SNEGSKA (reference sequence). CDR3 in amino acids: CSAQTGDGYTF. CDR3 nucleotide sequence: TGCAGTGCCCAGACAGGCGATGGCTACACCTTC.

V gene TRBV29-1 combines with J gene TRBJ1-1; TRBD1 agrees at 8 bases. The CDR3 contains 14 residues. The V segment lost 7 bases and the J segment 1 base; nucleotides outside the gene matches: 8. From germline, CDR1 is SQVTM and CDR2 ANQGSEA. The CDR3 DNA is TGCAGCGCCTCAGGCGGACAGGGGAACACTGAAGCTTTCTTT. This codes for CSASGGQGNTEAFF.

Comment on this clone: The junction departs from germline at one end; a sequencing error may be responsible. This CDR3 is also generated by other DNA sequences in the sample. The CDR3: CASQPGLGQGNSPLHF. DNA for the CDR3: TGTGCCAGCCAACCCGGACTGGGACAGGGTAATTCACCCCTCCACTTT. This sequence joins TRBV5-1 and TRBJ1-6, with 9 bases matching TRBD1. CDR3 length equals 16 residues. Germline assignment: CDR1 SGHRS and CDR2 YFSETQ.

The rearrangement uses TRBV19 and TRBJ2-1, with D possibly called TRBD1 or TRBD2 (5 bases each). Trimming cost V 3 bases and J 5 bases, with 8 bases left between them. Germline CDR1 and CDR2: LNHDA and SQIVND (reference sequence). This CDR3 has 13 residues. This CDR3 reads CASSMGVHNEQFF. The DNA of the CDR3 is TGTGCCAGTAGTATGGGGGTCCACAATGAGCAGTTCTTC.

The chain combines TRBV6-5 with TRBJ1-3, with 9 bases matching TRBD1. The CDR3 is 16 residues long. Germline CDR1 MNHEY, CDR2 SVGAGI. The V gene end was trimmed by 0 bases and the J gene end by 2 bases; junction bases not matched to a gene: 2. CDR3 amino acids: CASSYSGTGTGNTIYF. CDR3 coding DNA: TGTGCCAGCAGTTACTCGGGGACAGGGACTGGAAACACCATATATTTT.

This clone was counted a single time. DNA for the CDR3: TGTGCCAGCCAGGACAGGACCTACGAGCAGTACTTC. Translated, it gives CASQDRTYEQYF. The V and J genes are TRBV19 and TRBJ2-7; 7 bases are shared with TRBD1. The V gene's germline CDR1 is LNHDA and CDR2 SQIVND (reference sequence). The CDR3 runs to 12 residues. Trimming at V came to 9 bases and at J to 2 bases, leaving 4 bases not matched to a gene.

CDR3 DNA sequence: TGTGCCAGCAGCTATAGCGGGGGCCACTCCTACGAGCAGTACTTC. This gives the protein CASSYSGGHSYEQYF. The chain couples TRBV7-9 to TRBJ2-7; 9 nucleotides line up with TRBD2. Trimming cost V 4 bases and J 0 bases; bases outside gene matches: 4. CDR1 and CDR2 (germline): SEHNR, FQNEAQ (reference sequence). The CDR3 length is 15 residues.

V usage is TRBV7-6 and J usage is TRBJ2-2, with D unresolved. Germline lookup yields CDR1 SGHVS and CDR2 FNYEAQ. This CDR3 is 12 amino acids long. The V end lost 2 bases, the J end lost 3 bases, and 1 base lay between the germline ends. The CDR3 loop reads CASSLHTGELFF. Here the CDR3 DNA reads TGTGCCAGCAGCTTACACACCGGGGAGCTGTTTTTT.